This TCR beta chain was sequenced in a study of blood T cells in healthy people across ages. Study results and limitations: The fall in TCR beta diversity per million T cells was roughly linear with age.

Details on this clonotype: The target antigen is unknown.

The germline V and J ends were trimmed by 5 bases and 2 bases, with 6 bases remaining between them. CDR1 is KGHDR and CDR2 is SFDVKD in the germline V gene. CDR3 length equals 13 residues. A second PCR, run for about 7 to 11 cycles, used a sample-barcoded 5' primer plus a J-beta primer mix. Via MiXCR, TCRdb re-called the 5' RACE reads, giving one row per CDR3 protein. The sample contains some 560,000 distinct CDR3 sequences, about 26% of which appear only once. These data are also associated with another study on T cells of mothers and their children. Per that paper: Related mother-child pairs showed slightly higher but non-significant overlap than unrelated pairs.

Sequenced: blood. V and J are TRBV24-1 and TRBJ2-1, with D tentatively TRBD1 (5 bases). The source is a boy younger than 10 in good health. Here the CDR3 DNA reads TGTGCCACCAGTGGGACAACCTACAATGAGCAGTTCTTC. It is translated as CATSGTTYNEQFF.